This T cell receptor beta chain appears in the sequencing data of a study of T cell responses to AZD1222 COVID-19 vaccine. Generated by immunoSEQ multiplex PCR, the TCRdb table keeps only in-frame clones and is missing some. This repertoire shows around 220,000 clones, 90% to 95% found once; its top ten account for approximately 1.5%. Worth noting for this clone: Its antigen is unidentified.

CDR3 length: 16 residues. V lost 1 base and J lost 4, with 16 bases in between. Germline CDR1 and CDR2: LGHNA and YSLEER. Whole-study findings and limits: Donors skewed white British and female; clonal diversity was possibly underestimated. Regions 160-218 and 743-854 dominated among vaccine-associated CD4 TCRs spanning spike.

The starting material was peripheral blood, obtained 28 days after the second dose of the MenACWY control vaccine. This clonotype was obtained from an adult who received the MenACWY meningococcal vaccine as a control. The rearrangement links TRBV4-3 to TRBJ1-2; D perhaps matches TRBD1 (5 bases). The DNA for the CDR3 is TGCGCCAGCAGCCAAGGTACGGGGGGAGTTGGCTATGGCTACACCTTC. Translation gives CASSQGTGGVGYGYTF.